The count of the clone carrying this TCR beta chain is one. What it binds is not known. The data belong to a study of OX40 agonist ivuxolimab in advanced cancers. Clones were sequenced by immunoSEQ multiplex PCR, and TCRdb holds only the in-frame ones, with some missing. The table includes 30,000 to 35,000 clones, more than 70% detected once. Study-wide results and caveats: People who partly responded at 0.1-3.0 mg/kg had some of the least clonal expansion seen. CD4+ and CD8+ blood T cells expanded clonally by week 6 at 0.1 to 3.0 mg/kg.

The ends were cut back, 1 base at V and 5 bases at J, with 7 bases in the middle. Germline-derived CDR1 and CDR2 are SGHRS and YFSETQ. The length of the CDR3 is 13 residues. The sample was CD4+ or CD8+ T cells sorted from blood, taken in a trial of the OX40 agonist ivuxolimab. This receptor was identified in an adult with an advanced solid tumor such as melanoma, head and neck, liver or kidney cancer. This sequence joins TRBV5-1 and TRBJ2-1; D remains unclear. CDR3 amino acids: CASSLTQDNEQFF. CDR3 sequence (DNA): TGCGCCAGCAGCTTGACCCAGGACAATGAGCAGTTCTTC.